A single sample is the source of the 26 T cell receptor beta chains below, sequenced in a study of T cells in localized non-small cell lung cancer. Some clones are missing from TCRdb's copy, which holds only in-frame ones; the method was immunoSEQ multiplex PCR. The sample contains some 29,000 clones, approximately 90% of which appear only once. Sequences were derived from peripheral blood, sampled before any cancer treatment. The receptors shown here come from a woman aged 18 to 50 with stage I lung adenocarcinoma.

The rearrangement links TRBV14 to TRBJ2-1; 12 bases map to TRBD2. V lost 3 bases, J lost 2 bases, and 8 bases stayed unmatched. Germline V gene lookup returns CDR1 SGHDN and CDR2 FVKESK. The CDR3 has 18 amino acids. The CDR3: CASSQDPGLAGPYNEQFF. CDR3 bases: TGTGCCAGCAGCCAGGACCCGGGACTAGCGGGCCCCTACAATGAGCAGTTCTTC.

The chain carries TRBV11-1 and TRBJ2-3; TRBD1 agrees at 7 bases. The junction had 21 bases not matched to a gene; V was cut back by 5 bases and J by 4 bases. This CDR3 is 19 amino acids long. The germline CDR1 and CDR2 sequences are SGHAT and FQDESV (reference sequence). In nucleotides, the CDR3 is TGTGCCAGCAGCCCAACGATACCATACAGGGGCGAACCCTCAGATACGCAGTATTTT. It encodes CASSPTIPYRGEPSDTQYF. The variable domain in full, completed from reference TRBV11-1 and TRBJ2-3, reads EAEVAQSPRYKITEKSQAVAFWCDPISGHATLYWYRQILGQGPELLVQFQDESVVDDSQLPKDRFSAERLKGVDSTLKIQPAELGDSAMYLCASSPTIPYRGEPSDTQYFGPGTRLTVL.

The chain joins TRBV6-1 to TRBJ1-3; D unclear. This CDR3 region has 15 residues. The germline V gene encodes CDR1 MNHNS and CDR2 SASEGT. V was pared by 7 bases and J by 0 bases, with 13 bases between. CDR3 bases: TGTGCCAGCAAACCAGGACGCGACTCTGGAAACACCATATATTTT. This sequence encodes CASKPGRDSGNTIYF.

A few counts support this clone. The V call is TRBV4-3, the J call TRBJ1-1, with 8 bases aligning to TRBD1. This CDR3 comprises 17 residues. Unmatched junction bases numbered 9, after V lost 0 bases and J lost 3 bases. Looked up from germline, CDR1 is LGHNA and CDR2 is YSLEER. CDR3 protein: CASSQDFYTGGDTEAFF. CDR3 sequence (DNA): TGCGCCAGCAGCCAAGATTTTTATACAGGGGGTGACACTGAAGCTTTCTTT.

The CDR3 here is CASRQTGGGNTIYF. The DNA for the CDR3 is TGTGCCAGCAGACAGACAGGGGGCGGGAACACCATATATTTT. The V and J genes are TRBV6-1 and TRBJ1-3, with 10 bases fitting TRBD1. The germline V gene has CDR1 MNHNS and CDR2 SASEGT. Losses at the gene ends were 6 bases for V and 7 bases for J; bases not matched to a gene: 6. This CDR3 region has 14 residues.

The chain recombines TRBV11-3 with TRBJ2-3; D unresolved. The germline gives CDR1 SGHNT, CDR2 YENEEA. The CDR3 runs 13 residues. Trimming removed 5 bases at V and 2 bases at J, with 8 bases between. This CDR3 is CASSLRSTDTQYF. CDR3 nucleotide sequence: TGTGCCAGCAGCCTTAGGTCCACAGATACGCAGTATTTT.

V and J are TRBV10-3 and TRBJ2-3, with TRBD2 identical over 10 bases. The CDR3 runs 14 residues. The germline gives CDR1 ENHRY, CDR2 SYGVKD. Trimming at V came to 8 bases and at J to 4 bases, leaving 6 bases not matched to a gene. CDR3 sequence reads: CAIRGTSAADTQYF. Here the CDR3 DNA reads TGTGCCATCCGGGGGACTAGCGCTGCAGATACGCAGTATTTT.

V gene TRBV19 combines with J gene TRBJ2-3, with TRBD2 as a possible D gene (6 bases). This CDR3 comprises 16 residues. CDR1 and CDR2 from the germline V gene are LNHDA and SQIVND (reference sequence). The ends were cut back, 3 bases at V and 6 bases at J, with 19 bases in the middle. The CDR3 nucleotides are TGTGCCAGTAGTATGTTGGGGACGGGGGAGAGGGATACGCAGTATTTT. It is translated as CASSMLGTGERDTQYF.

This clone was seen a handful of times. The chain joins TRBV7-9 to TRBJ2-7; 15 bases match TRBD2. The CDR3 length is 17 residues. Losses at the gene ends were 8 bases for V and 0 bases for J; bases not matched to a gene: 8. From germline, CDR1 is SEHNR and CDR2 FQNEAQ (reference sequence). CDR3: CASDSGTSGGSSYEQYF. The CDR3 region has the DNA TGTGCCAGCGATTCCGGGACTAGCGGGGGGAGCTCCTACGAGCAGTACTTC.

In this sample, this clone turned up once. This chain joins TRBV7-9 and TRBJ2-1; a weak D match, TRBD1 (6 bases). Germline CDR1 reads SEHNR; CDR2 reads FQNEAQ (reference sequence). Trimming stripped 1 base from V and 2 bases from J, with 12 bases between. The CDR3 covers 16 residues. The CDR3 spells CASSLVGAPTYNEQFF. CDR3 nucleotide sequence: TGTGCCAGCAGCTTAGTGGGGGCCCCCACCTACAATGAGCAGTTCTTC.

This chain joins TRBV30 and TRBJ1-1, with 7 bases identical to TRBD1. The V and J ends lost 4 bases and 0 bases, in that order; junction bases with no gene match: 2. Germline CDR1 GTSNPN, CDR2 SVGIG (reference sequence). The CDR3 is 13 amino acids. CDR3 in amino acids: CAWKGALNTEAFF. In DNA form, the CDR3 reads TGTGCCTGGAAGGGGGCTTTGAACACTGAAGCTTTCTTT.

This chain links TRBV5-6 with TRBJ1-6; D gene unclear. Per the germline V gene, CDR1 is SGHDT and CDR2 is YYEEEE. The CDR3 spans 13 residues. The germline V and J ends were trimmed by 0 bases and 8 bases, with 6 bases remaining between them. This CDR3 reads CASSLVGDSPLHF. CDR3 nucleotides: TGTGCCAGCAGCTTGGTCGGTGATTCACCCCTCCACTTT.

The chain joins TRBV2 to TRBJ2-5; 8 nucleotides agree with TRBD2. Trimming at V came to 8 bases and at J to 8 bases, leaving 13 bases not matched to a gene. The CDR3 sequence is 14 residues long. Germline-derived CDR1 and CDR2 are SNHLY and FYNNEI. This chain's CDR3 is CASRKGTRVDTQYF. The CDR3, as DNA: TGTGCCAGCCGGAAGGGGACTAGGGTGGATACCCAGTACTTC.

This clone was picked up one time. The CDR3 DNA reads as TGTGCCTGGTCTTACAGGGGGCGAGGCTACACCTTC. Its protein product is CAWSYRGRGYTF. The V gene is TRBV30, the J gene TRBJ1-2; 9 nucleotides line up with TRBD1. Germline CDR1 and CDR2: GTSNPN and SVGIG (reference sequence). The CDR3 length is 12 residues. The V and J ends lost 5 bases and 8 bases, in that order; junction bases with no gene match: 6.

The chain joins TRBV5-1 to TRBJ2-3; 10 positions match TRBD2. CDR3 length equals 14 residues. The germline V gene has CDR1 SGHRS and CDR2 YFSETQ. V was pared by 3 bases and J by 5 bases, with 3 bases of the junction left unmatched. In DNA form, the CDR3 reads TGCGCCAGCAGCTCGAGGACTAGCGGAGATACGCAGTATTTT. This sequence encodes CASSSRTSGDTQYF.

The V call is TRBV4-1, the J call TRBJ2-7, with 9 bases matching TRBD2. V dropped 0 bases and J dropped 7; count of bases not matched to a gene: 13. The CDR3 length is 17 residues. Germline V gene data show CDR1 as MGHRA and CDR2 as YSYEKL. The chain's CDR3 is CASSQDWAAGGVWEQYF. The CDR3 region has the DNA TGCGCCAGCAGCCAAGATTGGGCCGCGGGGGGGGTGTGGGAGCAGTACTTC.

This rearrangement joins TRBV7-3 to TRBJ1-1; D uncertain. The V end was cut by 5 bases, the J end by 7 bases, with 11 bases between. The CDR3 has 12 residues. Germline CDR1 and CDR2: SGHTA and FQGTGA. CDR3 nucleotide sequence: TGTGCCAGCAGCCCCTATGGGAATGAAGCTTTCTTT. It encodes CASSPYGNEAFF.

This chain connects TRBV30 to TRBJ2-5; 14 bases fit TRBD2. CDR1 is GTSNPN, CDR2 SVGIG, per germline (reference sequence). V shed 4 bases and J 11 bases; nucleotides not matched to a gene: 3. This CDR3 is 12 amino acids long. The CDR3 reads CAWMGLAGDQYF. CDR3 nucleotide sequence: TGTGCCTGGATGGGACTAGCGGGAGATCAGTACTTC.

J is TRBJ2-1 and V is TRBV11-2, with 7 bases aligning to TRBD2. The J segment lost 0 bases and the V segment lost 2 bases, leaving 10 bases of the junction unmatched. CDR3 length: 18 residues. The germline CDR1 and CDR2 sequences are SGHAT and FQNNGV. As DNA, the CDR3 is TGTGCCAGCAGCTTAAATCTACTGCGGGGGAGCTCCTACAATGAGCAGTTCTTC. Translating gives CASSLNLLRGSSYNEQFF. Full variable domain (remainder filled in from reference TRBV11-2 and TRBJ2-1): EAGVAQSPRYKIIEKRQSVAFWCNPISGHATLYWYQQILGQGPKLLIQFQNNGVVDDSQLPKDRFSAERLKGVDSTLKIQPAKLEDSAVYLCASSLNLLRGSSYNEQFFGPGTRLTVL.

This clone was seen a single time. This chain joins TRBV4-3 and TRBJ2-1, with D perhaps TRBD1 or TRBD2 (5 bases each). Looked up from germline, CDR1 is LGHNA and CDR2 is YSLEER. V was trimmed by 0 bases and J by 4 bases, leaving 10 bases between them. The CDR3 consists of 15 residues. Here the CDR3 DNA reads TGCGCCAGCAGCCAAGAGAGCTGGGGGTACAATGAGCAGTTCTTC. As protein: CASSQESWGYNEQFF.

This chain links TRBV6-6 with TRBJ2-2, with D perhaps matching TRBD2 (5 bases). With 7 bases removed from V and 5 bases from J, the gap between germline ends came to 11 bases. CDR1 MNHNY and CDR2 SVGAGI come from the germline V gene (reference sequence). The CDR3 has 13 amino acids. The CDR3 coding sequence is TGTGCCAGCACCAGCGGTTGGACCGGGGAGCTGTTTTTT. Its translation: CASTSGWTGELFF.

V and J are TRBV9 and TRBJ1-2, with D possibly being TRBD1 (5 bases). The CDR3 consists of 15 residues. Germline values: CDR1 SGDLS, CDR2 YYNGEE. V was cut by 3 bases and J by 5 bases, with 17 bases left in between. In DNA, the CDR3 is TGTGCCAGCAGCGCCTCGCGGGGGGGAAGTTATGGCTACACCTTC. It specifies CASSASRGGSYGYTF.

The chain combines TRBV18 with TRBJ2-1; 10 nucleotides match TRBD2. This CDR3 has 15 residues. Trimming removed 5 bases from V and 4 bases from J; junction bases left unmatched: 5. CDR1 and CDR2 (germline): KGHSH, LQKENI. The DNA of the CDR3 is TGTGCCAGCTCAAACGAGCGGGAGGGGTACAATGAGCAGTTCTTC. It is translated as CASSNEREGYNEQFF. The variable domain in full, completed from reference TRBV18 and TRBJ2-1, reads NAGVMQNPRHLVRRRGQEARLRCSPMKGHSHVYWYRQLPEEGLKFMVYLQKENIIDESGMPKERFSAEFPKEGPSILRIQQVVRGDSAAYFCASSNEREGYNEQFFGPGTRLTVL.

This chain joins TRBV7-2 and TRBJ1-1; D might be TRBD1 (6 bases). Germline CDR1 reads SGHTA; CDR2 reads FQGNSA. Trimming pared 4 bases from V and 0 bases from J, leaving 15 bases between. The CDR3 runs to 16 residues. This chain's CDR3 is CASSSNQGHMNTEAFF. The CDR3 nucleotides are TGTGCCAGCAGCTCAAATCAGGGGCACATGAACACTGAAGCTTTCTTT.

This chain uses TRBV7-2 with TRBJ2-5, with D hard to call. The CDR3 is 14 amino acids. Germline V gene lookup returns CDR1 SGHTA and CDR2 FQGNSA. Trimming removed 5 bases at V and 5 bases at J, with 15 bases between. The CDR3 DNA reads as TGTGCCAGCAGCCCCCAGGAAGGATCGGAGACCCAGTACTTC. The encoded protein is CASSPQEGSETQYF.

This clone showed up just once. The sample holds other DNA sequences that translate to the same CDR3. The V gene is TRBV6-5, the J gene TRBJ2-7; TRBD1 matches at 11 bases. The CDR3 loop spans 14 amino acids. With V trimmed by 2 bases and J by 5 bases, 2 bases remained unmatched. Germline V gene lookup returns CDR1 MNHEY and CDR2 SVGAGI. As DNA, the CDR3 is TGTGCCAGCAGTTACAGGGACAGGGGGGACGAGCAGTACTTC. Translation gives CASSYRDRGDEQYF.